By share of the sample, the clone carrying this T cell receptor beta chain is medium-sized. The QIAseq Immune Repertoire TCR panel built the libraries from 15 ng of total RNA. One entry per CDR3 protein results from TCRdb running MiXCR on the reads. The sample comprises 1,100 or so distinct CDR3 sequences, 7.3% of which are singletons, and about a sixth rests with the top ten. Four subsets defined by PD-1 and/or TIGIT were sorted from live CD3+CD8+TCRalphabeta+ cells. This record belongs to a study of circulating CD8 cells and anti-PD-1 response in melanoma. Germline lookup yields CDR1 MDHEN and CDR2 SYDVKM. The CDR3 extends over 13 amino acids. Trimming left V 7 bases short and J 6 bases short, with 13 bases between.

This TCR came from a human donor with melanoma. The input for sequencing was CD8+ T cells from PBMCs, taken at baseline or after one month of anti-PD-1 therapy (not recorded which). This chain links TRBV28 with TRBJ2-1; D might be TRBD1 (5 bases). CDR3 sequence reads: CASIGAQLNEQFF. In DNA, the CDR3 is TGTGCCAGCATTGGGGCCCAACTCAATGAGCAGTTCTTC.